The 8 T cell receptor beta chains reported below all come from one sample, sequenced in a study of human T cells and chemical hapten exposure. MiXCR, run by TCRdb on the RACE reads, gives a single entry per CDR3 protein. The sample carries some 71,000 distinct CDR3 sequences, over 9% recorded once. Time point denoted: patch test 2, 6 weeks after DPC sensitization. Treatment of the sample: therapeutic diphenylcyclopropenone sensitization with weekly scalp DPC. This specimen consisted of whole blood, obtained in connection with sensitization to the hapten diphenylcyclopropenone (DPC). The receptors stem from a woman between 50 and 59 years old with alopecia areata. Some clones in this sample may be carry-over from other donors' samples.

This clonotype was seen at least ten times. This chain joins TRBV25-1 and TRBJ1-1; the D is unclear. Germline V gene sequence: CDR1 MGHDK, CDR2 SYGVNS. This CDR3 has 13 residues. Trimming stripped 1 base from V and 2 bases from J, with 5 bases between. DNA for the CDR3: TGTGCCAGCAGTGAATCTCCAAACACTGAAGCTTTCTTT. Translation: CASSESPNTEAFF.

This clonotype was seen many times. The rearrangement links TRBV5-7 to TRBJ2-6, with D unclear. TRBV5-7 is an ORF for which the function is uncertain. The V gene lost 0 bases and the J gene lost 0 bases, with 10 bases spanning the gap. The CDR3 is 17 residues long. The CDR3 DNA is TGTGCCAGCAGCTTGGAGAAACAGATCTCTGGGGCCAACGTCCTGACTTTC. This translates into CASSLEKQISGANVLTF.

This clonotype came up many times. The rearrangement uses TRBV20-1 and TRBJ2-7; 9 nucleotides match TRBD1. CDR1 DFQATT and CDR2 SNEGSKA come from the germline V gene (reference sequence). V shed 7 bases, J shed 2 bases, and the junction held 12 bases outside the gene matches. The CDR3 totals 15 residues. In DNA, the CDR3 is TGCAGTGGCCGACAGGGGGTGCTTGTTGCCTACGAGCAGTACTTC. This sequence encodes CSGRQGVLVAYEQYF.

This clonotype showed up just a few times. The V call is TRBV29-1, the J call TRBJ1-1; D is perhaps TRBD1 (5 bases). The CDR3 extends over 13 amino acids. V was clipped by 7 bases and J by 2 bases, with 14 bases between them. Germline-derived CDR1 and CDR2 are SQVTM and ANQGSEA. In DNA, the CDR3 is TGCAGCGCTGGGACTCAGGGAAACACTGAAGCTTTCTTT. This codes for CSAGTQGNTEAFF.

This clonotype was seen many times. The V call is TRBV7-9, the J call TRBJ2-1; 11 positions agree with TRBD2. V shed 5 bases and J 2 bases; nucleotides not matched to a gene: 11. The CDR3 has 18 amino acids. From germline, CDR1 is SEHNR and CDR2 FQNEAQ (reference sequence). For the CDR3, the DNA is TGTGCCAGCAGCGAACCCATCAGACTAGCGGGACCCTACAATGAGCAGTTCTTC. It codes for CASSEPIRLAGPYNEQFF.

In this sample, this clonotype turned up many times. The chain has TRBV7-3 and TRBJ2-3; tentatively, D is TRBD2 (5 bases). V was shortened by 0 bases and J by 2 bases, with 9 bases between the two germline ends. CDR1 SGHTA and CDR2 FQGTGA come from the germline V gene. This CDR3 comprises 15 residues. CDR3 DNA sequence: TGTGCCAGCAGCTTAACGACGGGGATCACAGATACGCAGTATTTT. It specifies CASSLTTGITDTQYF.

This clonotype has at least ten counts. This sequence joins TRBV29-1 and TRBJ1-2; perhaps TRBD1 as D (6 bases). The V end was cut by 2 bases, the J end by 4 bases, with 14 bases between. The germline gives CDR1 SQVTM, CDR2 ANQGSEA. There are 14 residues in the CDR3. CDR3 sequence: CSVESGTSRYGYTF. In DNA, the CDR3 is TGCAGCGTTGAATCCGGGACAAGCCGCTATGGCTACACCTTC.

The rearrangement uses TRBV12-3 or TRBV12-4 and TRBJ2-5; D ambiguous. This CDR3 is built from 12 residues. Between the trimmed V and J ends, which lost 2 bases and 4 bases, there was a span of 5 bases. CDR3: CASSLTGETQYF. The CDR3, as DNA: TGTGCCAGCAGTTTAACGGGAGAGACCCAGTACTTC.